This T cell receptor (beta chain) was identified during a study of OX40 agonist ivuxolimab in advanced cancers. Looking at the study overall: Ivuxolimab was a fully human IgG2 agonistic monoclonal antibody targeting the costimulatory receptor OX40 (CD134). The purpose of peripheral TCRbeta sequencing was to test whether ivuxolimab changed TCR sequence diversity and led to clonal T-cell expansion. Intravenous ivuxolimab was administered to patients every 2 weeks at six dose levels: 0.01, 0.1, 0.3, 1.5, 3 and 10 mg/kg. In the dose-escalation cohort, around four fifths of patients were male, and the mean age was approximately 60 years with a range of roughly 20 to 80. Patients were allowed to have had prior anti-PD-1, anti-PD-L1 or anti-CTLA-4 therapy, and 40% of the dose-escalation patients had previously received checkpoint inhibitors. The monotherapy dose-escalation portion (N = 52 patients) of the phase I ivuxolimab trial is reported in the paper. Of the approximately 53 patients in dose escalation, 19 had hepatocellular carcinoma, some 15 had melanoma, 9 had renal cell carcinoma and 9 had head and neck cancer. Three dose-escalation patients achieved partial responses, one with hepatocellular carcinoma and two with cutaneous melanoma.

The trial excluded patients who had a history of autoimmune disease or who were on systemic immunosuppression. In every dose cohort, peripheral blood was drawn for TCR sequencing at baseline, cycle 4 day 1, and cycle 7 day 1. The samples were drawn from a first-in-human, open-label, multicenter phase I dose-escalation trial of ivuxolimab. Adults with locally advanced or metastatic melanoma, renal cell, hepatocellular, or head and neck squamous cell carcinoma were enrolled in the trial. Before TCR sequencing, CD4+ T cells and CD8+ T cells from peripheral blood were sorted into separate populations. To note about this clone: No cognate antigen has been identified for it. It has no much larger one-base neighbor in the sample; base qualities were not kept.

Trimming removed 1 base from V and 7 bases from J, leaving 8 bases between the germline ends. CDR1 and CDR2, per the germline V gene, are SGHAT and FQNNGV. Including cysteine and phenylalanine, the CDR3 has 13 amino acids. The CDR3 DNA has 39 bases and is translated from base 1. General conclusions and limits of the study: At doses of 0.1 to 3.0 mg/kg, clonal expansion of both CD4+ and CD8+ T cells in blood was seen between baseline and week 6. In partial responders in the 0.1-3.0 mg/kg groups, normalized peripheral clonal expansion was found to be among the lowest, especially among CD8+ T cells. After ivuxolimab, expanded clones were on average more numerous among CD8+ T cells than among CD4+ T cells. Which antigens the clonally expanded peripheral T cells were specific for was not determined. Low levels of normalized T-cell clonal expansion were also seen in some patients who did not respond.

To sequence the TCRbeta CDR3 region, genomic DNA was isolated from the sorted cells. TCRbeta CDR3 regions were sequenced using the immunoSEQ Assay. Imported from immuneACCESS, the table was reduced by TCRdb to in-frame sequences with V and J called. These copies leave out some clones; in studies compared against another copy, an unresolved V gene accounts for under half, and the cause of the remainder is not known. Recorded for this sample are 85,000 to 95,000 clones; 80% to 90% of them occurred a single time. 0.33% of the sample comes from the top ten. The starting material was CD4+ or CD8+ T cells sorted from blood, obtained in a trial of the OX40 agonist ivuxolimab. The TCR comes from an adult with an advanced solid tumor such as melanoma, head and neck, liver or kidney cancer. The chain was built from TRBV11-2 and TRBJ2-4; the D assignment is uncertain and may be TRBD1 or TRBD2, with 5 bases supporting each. The CDR3 in this case is CASSLAGANIQYF. The nucleotide sequence reads TGTGCCAGCAGCTTAGCCGGGGCGAACATTCAGTACTTC.